A selection of T cell receptor beta chains follows, all from one sample in a study of blood T cell repertoires in COVID-19. TCRdb's copy holds only in-frame clones and misses some; the assay was immunoSEQ multiplex PCR. The table lists roughly 110,000 clones, about nine tenths of them singletons. Specimen: peripheral blood. All receptors come from a woman aged 30 to 39 with acute or convalescent COVID-19. CDR3s leave out the opening cysteine and the closing phenylalanine or tryptophan.

j_call v_call cdr3_aa
TRBJ1-5 TRBV3-1/TRBV3-2 ASSLASGENQPQH
TRBJ2-1 TRBV24-1 ATSDGGGYEQF
TRBJ2-1 TRBV6-2/TRBV6-3 ASSSMRGRSYNEQF
TRBJ2-7 TRBV19 ASSGTAESYEQY
TRBJ1-2 TRBV7-9 ASSLALTGQGYT
TRBJ1-4 TRBV7-9 ASSSVPDEKLF
TRBJ1-2 TRBV9 ASSDPPAGGYGYT
TRBJ2-7 TRBV28 ASSLQDYEQY
TRBJ2-2 TRBV10-3 AIRGLAGGPRTGELF
TRBJ1-1 TRBV5-4 ASSLFGSTEAF
TRBJ1-2 TRBV7-8 ASSSAGQGGGYGYT
TRBJ2-5 TRBV7-9 ASSPYSGGTETQY
TRBJ2-7 TRBV6-1 ASSEIGTGVEQY
TRBJ2-1 TRBV7-9 ASSSITQGVSYNEQF
TRBJ2-5 TRBV11-3 ASSPQGERINQY
TRBJ1-3 TRBV5-6 ASSGDRPHSGNTIY
TRBJ1-2 TRBV6-1 ASREGQGTNYGYT
TRBJ1-2 TRBV4-2 ASSQTGTGREGYT
TRBJ1-2 TRBV7-2 ASSLSVSNYGYT
TRBJ2-1 TRBV28 ASSLFLLAGGIGNEQF
TRBJ2-3 TRBV5-4 ASSLVQGADTQY
TRBJ2-7 TRBV18 ASSRAGQGEQY
TRBJ1-1 TRBV24-1 ATSETGGDTEAF
TRBJ1-2 TRBV28 ASSLVGGGYT
TRBJ2-3 TRBV5-1 ASSTRQGGDTQY
TRBJ2-3 TRBV6-5 ASSQTPSTDTQY
TRBJ2-3 TRBV9 ASSYRTGLPDTQY
TRBJ2-1 TRBV19 ASSISSGPPYNEQF
TRBJ2-7 TRBV10-1 ASSGDSYEQY
TRBJ1-6 TRBV5-1 ASSLDPDLGALH
TRBJ1-6 TRBV15 ATSRVMFGVRQNSPLH
TRBJ1-1 TRBV7-9 ASSLAVATEAF
TRBJ2-3 TRBV29-1 SVEKPETSGISDTQY
TRBJ2-7 TRBV9 ASSPWDSPTYEQY
TRBJ1-1 TRBV5-1 ASSLSGQMGTEAF
TRBJ1-6 TRBV4-3 ASSRGRNSPLH
TRBJ2-4 TRBV9 ASSVAPQGALGIQY
TRBJ2-7 TRBV5-6 ASSLGGRAYEQY
TRBJ2-3 TRBV4-2 ASSQVEGVDTQY
TRBJ1-1 TRBV18 ASSPPAQGGRAF
TRBJ2-5 TRBV9 ASNPSGGPETQY
TRBJ2-1 TRBV19 ASSTTGDEQF
TRBJ2-3 TRBV28 ASGLATSTDTQY
TRBJ2-7 TRBV7-2 ASSSRTSPVEQY
TRBJ2-1 TRBV5-4 ASSWGLAGGVDEQF
TRBJ1-1 TRBV5-5 ASSWFQAPGNGAF
TRBJ2-7 TRBV30 AWSPLLGGGVAEQY
TRBJ2-3 TRBV4-1 ASSQPSGRNTDTQY
TRBJ1-4 TRBV7-9 ASSQGTVREKLF
TRBJ2-7 TRBV10-3 AISDSANSYEQY
TRBJ1-2 TRBV2 ASSIQGRGYT
TRBJ2-1 TRBV30 AWSKLDEQF
TRBJ2-7 TRBV4-3 ASSHHSQGPYEQY
TRBJ1-1 TRBV30 AWSGQVNTEAF